Included here is one TCR beta chain sequence, with context. The antigen is unknown. Random hexamers primed reverse transcription of 0.5 to 1 ug RNA. TCRdb passed the immunoSEQ multiplex PCR reads through MiXCR, listing each CDR3 protein once. The sample lists about 120,000 distinct CDR3 sequences, 90% to 95% seen once, with about 0.28% in the top ten. Both CD4+ and CD8+ T cells were negatively isolated, and TEMRA cells underwent FACS enrichment. The sample belongs to a study of CD8 T cells in Susac syndrome. Background on the study: Blood was drawn from Susac syndrome patients while they were therapy-naive, on corticosteroids, or on intravenous immunoglobulin alone.

General observations from the study: In total CD8+ repertoires, approximately 15 Susac-specific public clones were found, and CD8+ TEMRA repertoires had about 5.

V lost 1 base and J lost 9; bases outside the gene matches: 10. The CDR3 contains 16 residues. CDR1 and CDR2 from the germline V gene are SEHNR and FQNEAQ (reference sequence). This receptor was identified in a human donor with Susac syndrome. Material: CD8+ T cells from PBMCs. This rearrangement joins TRBV7-9 to TRBJ2-1; TRBD2 matches 9 bases. The CDR3 protein is CASSLGTSEAHGEQFF. In nucleotides, the CDR3 is TGTGCCAGCAGCTTAGGGACTAGCGAAGCACACGGTGAGCAGTTCTTC.